The 24 T cell receptor beta chains given below trace back to one sample, sequenced in a study of OX40 agonist ivuxolimab in advanced cancers. TCRdb keeps only in-frame clones here, not all; method: immunoSEQ multiplex PCR. This sample has about 26,000 clones, with 85% to 90% found just once. Sequencing used CD4+ or CD8+ T cells sorted from blood, obtained in a trial of the OX40 agonist ivuxolimab. The origin of the receptors is an adult with an advanced solid tumor such as melanoma, head and neck, liver or kidney cancer.

V and J are TRBV19 and TRBJ2-7; the D gene is possibly TRBD1 (6 bases). The CDR3 is made up of 16 amino acids. Germline CDR1 is LNHDA and CDR2 is SQIVND (reference sequence). The ends were cut back, 5 bases at V and 6 bases at J, with 23 bases in the middle. The CDR3 region has the DNA TGTGCCAGTAGTCCCTCCTACAGGGAGATTACAGGCGAGCAGTACTTC. As protein: CASSPSYREITGEQYF.

The rearrangement joins TRBV28 to TRBJ2-3; 8 nucleotides align to TRBD1. The CDR3 is 15 residues long. Germline values: CDR1 MDHEN, CDR2 SYDVKM. J gave up 4 bases and V 3 bases, and 6 bases lay outside the gene matches. CDR3 protein: CASSFYGTGSDTQYF. The DNA for the CDR3 is TGTGCCAGCAGTTTCTACGGGACAGGCTCAGATACGCAGTATTTT. Looking up the rest from reference TRBV28 and TRBJ2-3 gives the full variable domain: DVKVTQSSRYLVKRTGEKVFLECVQDMDHENMFWYRQDPGLGLRLIYFSYDVKMKEKGDIPEGYSVSREKKERFSLILESASTNQTSMYLCASSFYGTGSDTQYFGPGTRLTVL.

To note about this clone: Additional DNA sequences in this sample encode the identical CDR3. V usage is TRBV5-5 and J usage is TRBJ2-7; no clear D. Germline assignment: CDR1 SGHKS and CDR2 YYEKEE (reference sequence). V dropped 3 bases and J dropped 7 bases, with 8 bases sitting between them. There are 11 residues in the CDR3. In nucleotides, the CDR3 is TGTGCCAGCAGCTGGTCGACAGAGCAGTACTTC. It is translated as CASSWSTEQYF.

The chain links TRBV19 to TRBJ2-7; 8 bases match TRBD2. Germline V gene lookup returns CDR1 LNHDA and CDR2 SQIVND (reference sequence). With 3 bases clipped from V and 3 bases from J, the junction kept 4 bases outside the gene matches. The CDR3 length is 14 residues. The chain's CDR3 is CASSIGTRDYEQYF. CDR3 sequence (DNA): TGTGCCAGTAGTATTGGGACTAGGGACTACGAGCAGTACTTC.

V and J are TRBV6-5 and TRBJ2-7; D is uncertain. Trimming removed 6 bases at V and 0 bases at J, with 9 bases between. Germline V gene sequence: CDR1 MNHEY, CDR2 SVGAGI. The CDR3 sequence is 13 residues long. The CDR3, as DNA: TGTGCCAGCAGCTCAGGATACTCCTACGAGCAGTACTTC. Its translation: CASSSGYSYEQYF.

This sequence joins TRBV7-8 and TRBJ2-1, with D possibly matching TRBD2 (5 bases). Germline lookup yields CDR1 SGHVS and CDR2 FQNEAQ. The germline V and J ends were trimmed by 1 base and 10 bases, with 8 bases remaining between them. CDR3 length: 12 residues. As DNA, the CDR3 is TGTGCCAGCAGCTTAGAGTCGGGAGAGCAGTTCTTC. Encoded protein: CASSLESGEQFF.

The CDR3 DNA is TGTGCCAGCATCCACACTAGCGGGGGGGCTCACGACCTCTACGAGCAGTACTTC. As protein: CASIHTSGGAHDLYEQYF. V usage is TRBV11-2 and J usage is TRBJ2-7; 13 bases align to TRBD2. Germline loops: CDR1 SGHAT, CDR2 FQNNGV. The CDR3 runs 18 residues. With V trimmed by 7 bases and J by 3 bases, 15 bases remained unmatched. Supplemented by reference TRBV11-2 and TRBJ2-7, the full variable domain reads EAGVAQSPRYKIIEKRQSVAFWCNPISGHATLYWYQQILGQGPKLLIQFQNNGVVDDSQLPKDRFSAERLKGVDSTLKIQPAKLEDSAVYLCASIHTSGGAHDLYEQYFGPGTRLTVT.

This rearrangement joins TRBV2 to TRBJ2-3; no firm D call. The CDR3 runs to 10 residues. Germline CDR1 reads SNHLY; CDR2 reads FYNNEI. V lost 9 bases, J lost 2 bases, and 3 bases lay in between. CDR3 sequence reads: CASLTDTQYF. The CDR3 region has the DNA TGTGCCAGTCTCACAGATACGCAGTATTTT.

The V call is TRBV6-6, the J call TRBJ1-5, with D unresolved. The length of the CDR3 is 12 residues. The germline gives CDR1 MNHNY, CDR2 SVGAGI (reference sequence). Trimming shortened V by 5 bases and J by 9 bases, and 11 bases separated the two germline ends. In nucleotides, the CDR3 is TGTGCCAGCAGTGACGATCCCGGGCCCCAGCATTTT. Protein: CASSDDPGPQHF.

This chain links TRBV6-5 with TRBJ2-7, with a possible D match to TRBD1 (5 bases). Trimming pared 8 bases from V and 3 bases from J, leaving 8 bases between. CDR1 MNHEY and CDR2 SVGAGI come from the germline V gene. The CDR3 totals 11 residues. In DNA, the CDR3 is TGTGCCAGCGGGGCTGGCTACGAGCAGTACTTC. It yields the protein CASGAGYEQYF.

CDR3 in DNA: TGTGCCAGCAGTCCATTAGGGACTAGCGGGAGTAAGATGGATGAGCAGTACTTC. Translating gives CASSPLGTSGSKMDEQYF. The gene calls are TRBV27 and TRBJ2-7, with 14 bases matching TRBD2. Looked up from germline, CDR1 is MNHEY and CDR2 is SMNVEV (reference sequence). There are 18 residues in the CDR3. J lost 7 bases, V lost 5 bases, and 16 bases had no gene match.

The rearrangement uses TRBV4-2 and TRBJ2-7; tentative D call: TRBD2 (6 bases). Germline CDR1 LGHNA, CDR2 YNFKEQ. The CDR3 consists of 15 residues. Trimming cost V 4 bases and J 2 bases, with 15 bases left between them. CDR3 region: CASSPGDFSPYEQYF. The CDR3 DNA is TGTGCCAGCAGCCCCGGGGACTTTTCCCCCTACGAGCAGTACTTC.

The rearrangement uses TRBV28 and TRBJ2-1, with a possible D match to TRBD1 (5 bases). This CDR3 contains 20 residues. Trimming pared 2 bases from V and 1 base from J, leaving 24 bases between. From germline, CDR1 is MDHEN and CDR2 SYDVKM. In nucleotides, the CDR3 is TGTGCCAGCAGTTTAAGGTTGCAGGGTGGTAGTATAGAATCCTACAATGAGCAGTTCTTC. As protein: CASSLRLQGGSIESYNEQFF.

J is TRBJ2-5 and V is TRBV7-2, with TRBD2 identical over 12 bases. The CDR3 totals 16 residues. Germline CDR1 SGHTA, CDR2 FQGNSA. The V segment lost 5 bases and the J segment 2 bases; nucleotides outside the gene matches: 6. CDR3 region: CASSLTSGGRQETQYF. The CDR3 DNA is TGTGCCAGCAGCCTGACTAGCGGGGGAAGGCAAGAGACCCAGTACTTC.

The rearrangement joins TRBV12-5 to TRBJ2-5, with D hard to call. V dropped 6 bases and J dropped 0 bases, with 11 bases sitting between them. The CDR3 loop spans 14 amino acids. Germline values: CDR1 LGHNT, CDR2 FRNRAP. DNA for the CDR3: TGTGCTAGTGGGCAGGATGGGTACCAAGAGACCCAGTACTTC. This translates into CASGQDGYQETQYF.

The V gene is TRBV9, the J gene TRBJ2-3; TRBD2 matches 8 bases. Germline V gene data show CDR1 as SGDLS and CDR2 as YYNGEE. The length of the CDR3 is 12 residues. The junction had 6 bases not matched to a gene; V was cut back by 10 bases and J by 5 bases. The DNA for the CDR3 is TGTGCCTCCGGGGGGGTAGGAGATACGCAGTATTTT. Encoded protein: CASGGVGDTQYF.

The CDR3 DNA follows: TGTGCCAGCAGCCCGAGAGGGCCTGTGGCTAGCGGGAACAATGAGCAGTTCTTC. Amino acid sequence: CASSPRGPVASGNNEQFF. This sequence joins TRBV9 and TRBJ2-1, with TRBD2 matching 9 bases. Trimming at V came to 4 bases and at J to 5 bases, leaving 16 bases not matched to a gene. The germline V gene encodes CDR1 SGDLS and CDR2 YYNGEE. The CDR3 is 18 amino acids.

The genes are TRBV2 and TRBJ2-5; D unresolved. The length of the CDR3 is 13 residues. Germline CDR1 and CDR2: SNHLY and FYNNEI. Trimming took 5 bases from V and 1 from J, leaving 8 bases between them. The chain's CDR3 is CASSPPLQETQYF. The CDR3 DNA sequence: TGTGCCAGCAGTCCTCCCCTCCAAGAGACCCAGTACTTC.

The rearrangement joins TRBV7-2 to TRBJ2-4, with D possibly called TRBD1 or TRBD2 (6 bases each). Germline values: CDR1 SGHTA, CDR2 FQGNSA. The length of the CDR3 is 15 residues. V lost 3 bases and J 4 bases, leaving 13 bases between the germline ends. The chain's CDR3 is CASSFFGGPKNIQYF. CDR3 in DNA: TGTGCCAGCAGCTTTTTTGGGGGGCCAAAAAACATTCAGTACTTC.

V gene TRBV27 combines with J gene TRBJ1-2; 7 bases are shared with TRBD1. Germline V gives CDR1 MNHEY, CDR2 SMNVEV (reference sequence). The trim removed 4 bases at V and 6 bases at J, leaving 14 bases unmatched. CDR3 length equals 16 residues. The CDR3 DNA follows: TGTGCCAGCAGTTCACAGGGGTGGGATCTTCACAATGGCTACACCTTC. Its protein product is CASSSQGWDLHNGYTF.

The rearrangement links TRBV5-1 to TRBJ2-5, with 7 bases lining up with TRBD1. Germline trimming cut 4 bases from V and 7 bases from J; bases unmatched to any gene: 16. This CDR3 comprises 16 residues. Germline V gene sequence: CDR1 SGHRS, CDR2 YFSETQ. The DNA for the CDR3 is TGCGCCAGCAGCCCCTTGGCGGACAGGACGTGGGGGACCCAGTACTTC. Translating it yields CASSPLADRTWGTQYF.

This chain joins TRBV5-1 and TRBJ1-1; D is unclear. The CDR3 contains 13 residues. In germline, CDR1 is SGHRS, CDR2 YFSETQ. V was shortened by 0 bases and J by 3 bases, with 6 bases between the two germline ends. The CDR3 sequence is CASSLDYYTEAFF. CDR3 sequence (DNA): TGCGCCAGCAGCTTGGATTACTACACTGAAGCTTTCTTT.

The chain recombines TRBV4-3 with TRBJ2-5, with TRBD2 as a possible D gene (7 bases). Trimming shortened V by 0 bases and J by 4 bases, and 12 bases separated the two germline ends. This CDR3 contains 15 residues. Germline V gives CDR1 LGHNA, CDR2 YSLEER. In DNA, the CDR3 is TGCGCCAGCAGCCAAGATGGGGGGGGCAGAGAGACCCAGTACTTC. Protein product: CASSQDGGGRETQYF.

This sequence joins TRBV27 and TRBJ1-5; tentative D call: TRBD1 (5 bases). Trimming removed 3 bases from V and 3 bases from J, with 12 bases in between. Per the germline V gene, CDR1 is MNHEY and CDR2 is SMNVEV (reference sequence). The CDR3 runs 15 residues. This chain's CDR3 is CASSFYPGTNQPQHF. CDR3 DNA sequence: TGTGCCAGCAGTTTCTACCCGGGGACCAATCAGCCCCAGCATTTT.